The entry below gives a single T cell receptor beta chain sequence along with its context. Its antigen remains unknown. When sampled, the donors appeared nominally healthy, though they likely had unrecorded immune exposures. These data originate in a study of cytomegalovirus exposure and HLA in healthy donors. Study-wide results and caveats: With DRB1 most and HLA-C fewest, TCR association rates differed between HLA loci in a later analysis. Most observed TCR sequences were rare, whereas some public TCRs were detected in many donors. In a later analysis, a missense DCLRE1C variant was linked to TCR beta V- and J-gene trimming.

Germline CDR1 and CDR2: SGHNT and YYREEE (reference sequence). The ends lost 7 bases at V and 0 bases at J; junction bases unmatched: 4. This CDR3 spans 13 amino acids. The primer mix had 60 Vbeta and 13 Jbeta primers. TCRdb keeps only in-frame clones here, not all; method: immunoSEQ multiplex PCR. This sample's table reports nearly 35,000 clones. This sequence originates from a woman aged 40 to 50 in good health and CMV-seropositive. What was sequenced was PBMCs. The rearrangement joins TRBV5-4 to TRBJ2-7, with 7 bases matching TRBD2. The CDR3 DNA is TGTGCCAGCGGAGCGGGGACCTCCTACGAGCAGTACTTC. It yields the protein CASGAGTSYEQYF. The variable domain in full, with the rest retrieved from reference TRBV5-4 and TRBJ2-7, is ETGVTQSPTHLIKTRGQQVTLRCSSQSGHNTVSWYQQALGQGPQFIFQYYREEENGRGNFPPRFSGLQFPNYSSELNVNALELDDSALYLCASGAGTSYEQYFGPGTRLTVT.